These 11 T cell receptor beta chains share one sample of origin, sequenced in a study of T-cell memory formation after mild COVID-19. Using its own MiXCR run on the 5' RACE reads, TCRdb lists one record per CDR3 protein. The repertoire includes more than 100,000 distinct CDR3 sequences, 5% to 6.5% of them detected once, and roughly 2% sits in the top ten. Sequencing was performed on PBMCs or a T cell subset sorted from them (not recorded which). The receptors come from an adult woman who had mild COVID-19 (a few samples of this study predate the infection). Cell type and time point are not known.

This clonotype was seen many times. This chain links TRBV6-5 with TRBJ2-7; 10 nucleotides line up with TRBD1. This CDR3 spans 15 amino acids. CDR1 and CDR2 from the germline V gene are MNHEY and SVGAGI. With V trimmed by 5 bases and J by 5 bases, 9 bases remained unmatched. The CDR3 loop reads CASSPAGTGVHEQYF. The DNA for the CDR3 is TGTGCCAGCAGTCCCGCAGGGACAGGGGTCCACGAGCAGTACTTC.

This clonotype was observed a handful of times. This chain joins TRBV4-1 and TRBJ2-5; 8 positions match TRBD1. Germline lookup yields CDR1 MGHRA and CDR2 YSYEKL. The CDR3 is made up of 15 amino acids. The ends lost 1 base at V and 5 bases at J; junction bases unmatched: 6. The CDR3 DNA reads TGCGCCAGCAGCCAAGCGGACAGGGACCTCGAGACCCAGTACTTC. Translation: CASSQADRDLETQYF.

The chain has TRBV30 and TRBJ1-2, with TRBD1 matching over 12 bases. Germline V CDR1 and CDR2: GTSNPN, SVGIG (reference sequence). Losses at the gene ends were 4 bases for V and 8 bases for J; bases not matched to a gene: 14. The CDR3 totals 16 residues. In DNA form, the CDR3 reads TGTGCCTGGAATGAAGCTCCGGGACAGGGGGCAAAAGGCTACACCTTC. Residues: CAWNEAPGQGAKGYTF.

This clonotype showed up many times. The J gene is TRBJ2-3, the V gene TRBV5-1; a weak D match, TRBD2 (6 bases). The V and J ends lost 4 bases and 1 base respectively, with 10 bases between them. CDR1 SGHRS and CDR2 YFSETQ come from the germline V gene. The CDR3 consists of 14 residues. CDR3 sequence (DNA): TGCGCCAGCAGCCCAGAGCGGGGCACAGATACGCAGTATTTT. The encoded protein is CASSPERGTDTQYF.

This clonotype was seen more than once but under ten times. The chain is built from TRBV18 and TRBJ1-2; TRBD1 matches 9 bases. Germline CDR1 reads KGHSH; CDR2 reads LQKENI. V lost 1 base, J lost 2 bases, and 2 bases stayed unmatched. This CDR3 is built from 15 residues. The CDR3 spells CASSPRTGDNYGYTF. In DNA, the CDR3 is TGTGCCAGCTCACCACGGACAGGGGACAACTATGGCTACACCTTC.

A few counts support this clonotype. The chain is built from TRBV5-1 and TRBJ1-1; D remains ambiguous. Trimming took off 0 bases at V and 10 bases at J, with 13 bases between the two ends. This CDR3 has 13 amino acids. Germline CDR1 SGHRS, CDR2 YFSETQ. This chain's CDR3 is CASSLVGQLTAFF. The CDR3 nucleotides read TGCGCCAGCAGCTTGGTAGGGCAGTTGACAGCTTTCTTT.

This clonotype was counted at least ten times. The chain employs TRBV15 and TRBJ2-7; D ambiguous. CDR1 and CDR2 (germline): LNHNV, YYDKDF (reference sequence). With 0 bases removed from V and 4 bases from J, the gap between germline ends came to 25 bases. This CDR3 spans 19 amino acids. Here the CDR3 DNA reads TGTGCCACCAGCAGAGATTCGGCCGCGCGTCGGAAAAGGGTTTACGAGCAGTACTTC. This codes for CATSRDSAARRKRVYEQYF.

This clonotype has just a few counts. CDR3 sequence: CASSSRGRGAKSFYEQYF. The CDR3 region has the DNA TGTGCCAGCAGCTCACGGGGGAGAGGCGCGAAAAGTTTCTACGAGCAGTACTTC. The chain employs TRBV11-2 and TRBJ2-7, with D perhaps TRBD2 (6 bases). Germline lookup yields CDR1 SGHAT and CDR2 FQNNGV. The CDR3 is made up of 18 amino acids. Trimming removed 4 bases from V and 3 bases from J, with 25 bases in between.

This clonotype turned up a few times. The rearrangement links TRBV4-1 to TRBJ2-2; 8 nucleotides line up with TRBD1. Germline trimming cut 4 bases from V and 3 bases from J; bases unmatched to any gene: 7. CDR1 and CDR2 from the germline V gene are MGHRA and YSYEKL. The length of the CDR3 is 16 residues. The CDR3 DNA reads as TGCGCCAGCAGCCCCAGGGGGCTATCGGACACCGGGGAGCTGTTTTTT. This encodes CASSPRGLSDTGELFF.

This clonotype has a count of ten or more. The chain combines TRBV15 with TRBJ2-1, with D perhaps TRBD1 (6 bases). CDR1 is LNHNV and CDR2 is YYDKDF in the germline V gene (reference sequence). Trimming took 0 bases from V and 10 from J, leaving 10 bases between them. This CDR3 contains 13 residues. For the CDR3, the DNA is TGTGCCACCAGCAGAGACAGGGGTCTAGAGCAGTTCTTC. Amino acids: CATSRDRGLEQFF.

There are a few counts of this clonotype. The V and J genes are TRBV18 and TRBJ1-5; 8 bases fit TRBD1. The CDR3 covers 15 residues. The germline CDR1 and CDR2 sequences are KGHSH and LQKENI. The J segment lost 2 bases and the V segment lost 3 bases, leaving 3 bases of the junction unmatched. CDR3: CASSPSDRGNQPQHF. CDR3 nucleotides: TGTGCCAGCTCACCCTCGGACAGGGGCAATCAGCCCCAGCATTTT.